This is a list of T cell receptor beta chains from one sample in a study of T cells in Graves' hyperthyroidism and ophthalmopathy. TCRdb called the multiplex PCR reads again in MiXCR, with one record for every CDR3 protein. The profile shows roughly 570,000 distinct CDR3 sequences, around 45% of them singletons. The sample was peripheral blood or thyroid tissue (not recorded which). These receptors were obtained from a woman aged 18-29 years with Graves' hyperthyroidism. Both conserved end residues are part of each CDR3. A D gene is named only where the DNA matches it firmly. Clone size is given for some rows only: seen once, a few or many times, or a class if the clone is expanded.

j_call clone_size d_call v_call cdr3_nt cdr3_aa
TRBJ1-2 NA TRBD1 TRBV7-9 TGTGCCAGCAGCCAAGATATCAGGGGGATTACTGGCTACACCTTC CASSQDIRGITGYTF
TRBJ1-4 NA NA TRBV9 TGTGCCAGCAGCGTAGACGCATCGGCAGGGGTGAATGAAAAACTGTTTTTT CASSVDASAGVNEKLFF
TRBJ1-3 NA NA TRBV14 TGTGCCAGCTTGGCGTCCGACAGTGCTGGAAACACCATATATTTT CASLASDSAGNTIYF
TRBJ1-6 many TRBD1 TRBV12-3/TRBV12-4 TGTGCCAGCAGGGGGACAGGGCGCGGATCACCCCTCCACTTT CASRGTGRGSPLHF
TRBJ1-2 NA NA TRBV6-6 TGTGCCAGCAGCGAGACTAGCGGGAACTACAATAACTATGGCTACACCTTC CASSETSGNYNNYGYTF
TRBJ1-2 many NA TRBV18 TGTGCCAGCTCACCCCTGGGGCGGGCAGGCCACACCTTC CASSPLGRAGHTF
TRBJ2-7 many NA TRBV6-1 TGTGCCAGCAGTGAAAGGCATTCCTACGAGCAGTACTTC CASSERHSYEQYF
TRBJ2-7 many NA TRBV7-2 TGTGCCAGCAGCTTAGGCCCACCCCCAACCTACGAGCAGTACTTC CASSLGPPPTYEQYF
TRBJ2-5 many NA TRBV20-1 TGCAGTGCTAGAGATACAAGGGGAGAGACCCAGTACTTC CSARDTRGETQYF
TRBJ2-6 NA NA TRBV7-9 TGTGCCAGCAGCTTAAGTTCGGGGGCGCACGGGGCCAACGTCCTGACTTTC CASSLSSGAHGANVLTF
TRBJ1-2 many NA TRBV12-3/TRBV12-4 TGTGCCAGCAGTTTCGGCGAGAACTATGGCTACACCTTC CASSFGENYGYTF
TRBJ2-5 many NA TRBV12-3/TRBV12-4 TGTGCCAGCAGTTTAGGGGCCGTTGAGCGGAGCCAAGAGACCCAGTACTTC CASSLGAVERSQETQYF
TRBJ1-5 NA NA TRBV7-2 TGTGCCAGCAGCCCGCCCCGCCAAGAGACCCAGCATTTT CASSPPRQETQHF
TRBJ2-1 NA TRBD1 TRBV24-1 TGTGCCACCAGTGATGGGGACAGGGGAACGACCTACAATGAGCAGTTCTTC CATSDGDRGTTYNEQFF